This passage covers 13 T cell receptor beta chains from one sample sequenced in a study of CD8+ T cells in alopecia areata (dated by TCRdb to the late 2010s). The sample's treatment or condition label, in plain terms: oral pan-JAK inhibitor, 5-10 mg twice daily. The library was obtained by the immunoSEQ multiplex PCR assay. RNA was extracted from all samples and reverse transcribed into cDNA, which served as template for TCR sequencing. In TCRdb, the immuneACCESS table is reduced to in-frame sequences with V and J assigned. These tables do not hold every clone; where another copy was compared, an unresolved V gene accounts for under half, and the others remain unexplained. Across this sample there are around 180,000 clones, with more than 55% seen only once. The ten largest clones represent roughly 1.3% of the sample. Sequences were derived from CD4+ T cells sorted from blood, sampled at week 49, from a patient treated with tofacitinib. The receptors here all came from a human donor with alopecia areata.

This clone was detected many times. V is TRBV10-3 and J is TRBJ1-2, with a possible D match to TRBD1 (5 bases). Germline V lookup: CDR1 ENHRY, CDR2 SYGVKD. V lost 2 bases and J lost 5, with 9 bases in between. This CDR3 has 13 amino acids. CDR3 protein: CAISEGAGYGYTF. DNA for the CDR3: TGTGCCATCAGTGAGGGGGCCGGGTATGGCTACACCTTC.

This chain connects TRBV4-3 to TRBJ1-6; D unclear. CDR1 and CDR2 (germline): LGHNA, YSLEER. This CDR3 has 13 residues. Trimming took 0 bases from V and 9 from J, leaving 6 bases between them. The CDR3 nucleotides read TGCGCCAGCAGCCAAGAAAGGACTTCACCCCTCCACTTT. This encodes CASSQERTSPLHF.

V and J are TRBV9 and TRBJ2-1; 7 nucleotides align to TRBD1. V was pared by 0 bases and J by 10 bases, with 1 base of the junction left unmatched. This CDR3 contains 12 residues. Germline-derived CDR1 and CDR2 are SGDLS and YYNGEE. Here the CDR3 reads CASSVVQGEQFF. CDR3 sequence (DNA): TGTGCCAGCAGCGTAGTACAGGGGGAGCAGTTCTTC.

Written as DNA, the CDR3 is TGCGCCAGCAGCCAAGGGCGTGGGACACGGAGTTACAATGAGCAGTTCTTC. It codes for CASSQGRGTRSYNEQFF. The chain is built from TRBV4-3 and TRBJ2-1, with D possibly matching TRBD1 (6 bases). V lost 1 base and J lost 4, with 17 bases in between. This CDR3 region has 17 residues. Germline V lookup: CDR1 LGHNA, CDR2 YSLEER.

This chain uses TRBV30 with TRBJ1-5; D is uncertain. Trimming stripped 4 bases from V and 4 bases from J, with 14 bases between. The CDR3 covers 14 residues. Germline loops: CDR1 GTSNPN, CDR2 SVGIG (reference sequence). The CDR3 sequence: CAWNTGLGNQPQHF. The CDR3 bases are TGTGCCTGGAATACCGGTTTGGGTAATCAGCCCCAGCATTTT.

The chain has TRBV29-1 and TRBJ2-3; TRBD2 agrees at 8 bases. This CDR3 has 12 amino acids. CDR1 is SQVTM and CDR2 is ANQGSEA in the germline V gene. The ends lost 8 bases at V and 5 bases at J; junction bases unmatched: 6. CDR3 protein: CSSGLAGDTQYF. The CDR3 coding sequence is TGCAGCTCCGGACTAGCTGGAGATACGCAGTATTTT.

This rearrangement joins TRBV11-1 to TRBJ1-1; a weak D match, TRBD1 (5 bases). The CDR3 extends over 13 amino acids. The germline V gene has CDR1 SGHAT and CDR2 FQDESV (reference sequence). Trimming pared 5 bases from V and 11 bases from J, leaving 18 bases between. The CDR3: CASSGGGSLSAFF. CDR3 DNA sequence: TGTGCCAGCAGCGGGGGAGGGTCGCTCTCCGCTTTCTTT.

The V call is TRBV25-1, the J call TRBJ2-7; D is unresolved. This CDR3 has 12 residues. Trimming removed 6 bases at V and 3 bases at J, with 9 bases between. The germline gives CDR1 MGHDK, CDR2 SYGVNS. In nucleotides, the CDR3 is TGTGCCAGCAGCCAGGTGGGCTACGAGCAGTACTTC. Amino acids: CASSQVGYEQYF.

The V gene is TRBV30, the J gene TRBJ1-2, with no clear D. V lost 1 base and J lost 8, with 11 bases in between. The germline V gene has CDR1 GTSNPN and CDR2 SVGIG (reference sequence). CDR3 length: 12 amino acids. CDR3 amino acids: CAWSEGTYGYTF. CDR3 sequence (DNA): TGTGCCTGGAGTGAGGGTACATACGGCTACACCTTC.

This sequence joins TRBV14 and TRBJ2-1; D ambiguous. With 2 bases removed from V and 5 bases from J, the gap between germline ends came to 7 bases. CDR1 and CDR2 (germline): SGHDN, FVKESK. The CDR3 covers 13 residues. CDR3 DNA: TGTGCCAGCAGCCAAAATAGCCACAATGAGCAGTTCTTC. This translates into CASSQNSHNEQFF.

The chain is built from TRBV5-1 and TRBJ2-6; perhaps D is TRBD1 or TRBD2 (5 bases each). V shed 4 bases and J shed 2 bases, with 10 bases lying between them. Germline CDR1 reads SGHRS; CDR2 reads YFSETQ. The CDR3 runs to 15 residues. CDR3 nucleotide sequence: TGCGCCAGCAGCGGGACGGTGGCTGGGGCCAACGTCCTGACTTTC. Translated, it gives CASSGTVAGANVLTF.

This chain connects TRBV12-5 to TRBJ1-4; a weak D match, TRBD1 (5 bases). The CDR3 is made up of 15 amino acids. Germline lookup yields CDR1 LGHNT and CDR2 FRNRAP. V lost 6 bases to trimming and J lost 12 bases, with 23 bases between them. The CDR3 nucleotides read TGTGCTAGTGGGTACCGAGGGACGGGCCCTGAGGAACTGTTTTTT. This sequence encodes CASGYRGTGPEELFF.

This sequence joins TRBV29-1 and TRBJ2-5; no clear D gene. Germline lookup yields CDR1 SQVTM and CDR2 ANQGSEA. This CDR3 has 12 amino acids. Trimming took 3 bases from V and 1 from J, leaving 6 bases between them. In DNA form, the CDR3 reads TGCAGCGTTGATTTCAGCCAAGAGACCCAGTACTTC. Protein sequence: CSVDFSQETQYF.